This T cell receptor beta chain emerged from a study of identical twins. Germline loops: CDR1 LNHDA, CDR2 SQIVND (reference sequence). This CDR3 is 13 amino acids long. V shed 5 bases and J shed 1 base, with 7 bases lying between them. Using its own MiXCR run on the 5' RACE reads, TCRdb lists one record per CDR3 protein. The sample shows around 530,000 distinct CDR3 sequences, around 15% of them seen only once. This clonotype has only a few counts. This sample was also put to use in a study of yellow fever vaccine responses in identical twins.

The sample taken for sequencing was CD4+ T cells sorted from blood. This rearrangement joins TRBV19 to TRBJ2-3; D tentatively fits TRBD1 or TRBD2 (5 bases each). The receptor comes from a woman between 18 and 29 years old in good health. CDR3 nucleotide sequence: TGTGCCAGTAGTCCGGGGCGCACAGATACGCAGTATTTT. This translates into CASSPGRTDTQYF.